The 29 T cell receptor beta chains in this list originate from one sample, sequenced in a study of blood T cell repertoires in COVID-19. Repertoires were generated with immunoSEQ multiplex PCR, while TCRdb's copy carries only in-frame clones and drops some. The repertoire holds 350,000 to 400,000 clones, with approximately 90% as singletons. The material sequenced was PBMCs or T cells enriched from blood (not recorded which). These receptor sequences come from a middle-aged woman who had been exposed to COVID-19.

V gene TRBV18 combines with J gene TRBJ2-1, with 12 nucleotides matching TRBD2. Germline CDR1 KGHSH, CDR2 LQKENI. V trimming: 3 bases; J trimming: 0 bases; junction bases outside the gene matches: 12. The CDR3 consists of 20 residues. CDR3 in DNA: TGTGCCAGCTCACCTGCCCCGGGACTAGCGGGCTTCAGCTCCTACAATGAGCAGTTCTTC. Protein product: CASSPAPGLAGFSSYNEQFF.

The chain carries TRBV19 and TRBJ1-2; no definite D call. CDR1 is LNHDA, CDR2 SQIVND, per germline (reference sequence). The length of the CDR3 is 12 residues. With 1 base removed from V and 8 bases from J, the gap between germline ends came to 8 bases. The CDR3 reads CASSIAQRGYTF. DNA of the CDR3: TGTGCCAGTAGTATAGCTCAGAGGGGCTACACCTTC.

This rearrangement joins TRBV5-1 to TRBJ1-1, with TRBD1 matching 7 bases. Trimming cost V 4 bases and J 4 bases; bases outside gene matches: 4. The CDR3 has 13 amino acids. CDR1 SGHRS and CDR2 YFSETQ come from the germline V gene. DNA for the CDR3: TGCGCCAGCAGCCGACAGGGCGGCACTGAAGCTTTCTTT. As protein: CASSRQGGTEAFF.

This clone was picked up a small number of times. This chain links TRBV29-1 with TRBJ2-2; TRBD2 matches at 12 bases. CDR3 length: 15 amino acids. V shed 5 bases and J 4 bases; nucleotides not matched to a gene: 5. Germline V gene data show CDR1 as SQVTM and CDR2 as ANQGSEA. The CDR3 nucleotides are TGCAGCGTTAAGTTACTAGCGGGAGGCACCGGGGAGCTGTTTTTT. Residues: CSVKLLAGGTGELFF.

The chain carries TRBV6-2 or TRBV6-3 and TRBJ1-6; possibly TRBD1 for D (5 bases). Germline CDR1 MNHEY, CDR2 SVGEGT. The CDR3 has 14 amino acids. Trimming removed 2 bases at V and 9 bases at J, with 11 bases between. CDR3 residues: CASSYEEGFSPLHF. The CDR3 DNA reads TGTGCCAGCAGTTACGAGGAGGGGTTTTCACCCCTCCACTTT.

The chain links TRBV5-6 to TRBJ2-3; the D gene is possibly TRBD2 (7 bases). This CDR3 has 18 residues. Trimming left V 0 bases short and J 1 base short, with 18 bases between. The germline V gene encodes CDR1 SGHDT and CDR2 YYEEEE. Written as DNA, the CDR3 is TGTGCCAGCAGCTTGGATGGGGTATGGGGGGGCGGCACAGATACGCAGTATTTT. Its protein product is CASSLDGVWGGGTDTQYF.

The genes are TRBV5-1 and TRBJ2-3; 8 nucleotides line up with TRBD2. V shed 4 bases and J 2 bases; nucleotides not matched to a gene: 9. The CDR3 has 16 residues. Germline V gene sequence: CDR1 SGHRS, CDR2 YFSETQ. CDR3 DNA: TGCGCCAGCAGCCAGTATAGCGGGGCGCTCACAGATACGCAGTATTTT. Encoded protein: CASSQYSGALTDTQYF.

The gene calls are TRBV2 and TRBJ2-3, with D tentatively TRBD2 (5 bases). The CDR3 is made up of 15 amino acids. V lost 3 bases, J lost 0 bases, and 10 bases lay in between. Germline V gene sequence: CDR1 SNHLY, CDR2 FYNNEI. In DNA form, the CDR3 reads TGTGCCAGCAGTGAGACTTGGACTAGCACAGATACGCAGTATTTT. It codes for CASSETWTSTDTQYF.

This chain uses TRBV13 with TRBJ2-7; 8 nucleotides match TRBD2. The CDR3 consists of 14 residues. V was clipped by 4 bases and J by 4 bases; unmatched bases: 6. In germline, CDR1 is PRHDT, CDR2 FYEKMQ (reference sequence). CDR3 in amino acids: CASSSPSGSYEQYF. The CDR3 DNA sequence: TGTGCCAGCAGCTCACCCAGCGGGAGTTACGAGCAGTACTTC.

The CDR3 DNA reads TGTGCCAGCAGTCAACCGACAGGGATTGGCTACACCTTC. Its translation is CASSQPTGIGYTF. The chain combines TRBV7-9 with TRBJ1-2; TRBD1 aligns across 7 bases. The germline gives CDR1 SEHNR, CDR2 FQNEAQ (reference sequence). The CDR3 is 13 residues long. The junction had 8 bases not matched to a gene; V was cut back by 6 bases and J by 7 bases.

The chain recombines TRBV27 with TRBJ2-1; 14 bases are shared with TRBD2. Germline lookup yields CDR1 MNHEY and CDR2 SMNVEV (reference sequence). Unmatched junction bases numbered 10, after V lost 8 bases and J lost 1 base. The CDR3 totals 18 residues. The chain's CDR3 is CASYHGLAGGPSYNEQFF. CDR3 in DNA: TGTGCCAGCTACCACGGACTAGCGGGAGGCCCATCCTACAATGAGCAGTTCTTC.

Only one count was recorded for this clone. The CDR3 here is CASSLGGGRQETQYF. DNA of the CDR3: TGTGCCAGCAGCTTAGGGGGAGGTAGACAAGAGACCCAGTACTTC. The rearrangement uses TRBV7-9 and TRBJ2-5; TRBD2 might be the D (6 bases). The CDR3 is 15 amino acids. Germline assignment: CDR1 SEHNR and CDR2 FQNEAQ (reference sequence). Trimming removed 1 base from V and 2 bases from J, with 11 bases in between.

This sequence joins TRBV12-5 and TRBJ1-6; 7 bases align to TRBD1. J gave up 4 bases and V 5 bases, and 2 bases lay outside the gene matches. Per germline, CDR1 LGHNT and CDR2 FRNRAP. CDR3 size: 14 residues. The chain's CDR3 is CASGPGQYNSPLHF. In DNA form, the CDR3 reads TGTGCTAGTGGTCCGGGACAGTATAATTCACCCCTCCACTTT.

The CDR3 region has the DNA TGTGCCAGCAGCTTAGGGGGGGACCGCACAGATACGCAGTATTTT. It specifies CASSLGGDRTDTQYF. This sequence joins TRBV11-3 and TRBJ2-3, with D perhaps matching TRBD2 (6 bases). Per germline, CDR1 SGHNT and CDR2 YENEEA. The ends were cut back, 1 base at V and 1 base at J, with 9 bases in the middle. CDR3 length: 15 amino acids.

The CDR3 reads CASSGPGVTGELFF. Written as DNA, the CDR3 is TGTGCCAGCAGTGGCCCGGGAGTCACCGGGGAGCTGTTTTTT. The chain has TRBV2 and TRBJ2-2; maybe TRBD2 (6 bases). From germline, CDR1 is SNHLY and CDR2 FYNNEI. This CDR3 spans 14 amino acids. V lost 4 bases, J lost 4 bases, and 10 bases lay in between.

J is TRBJ1-1 and V is TRBV29-1; D is undetermined. CDR1 SQVTM and CDR2 ANQGSEA come from the germline V gene. The CDR3 has 13 amino acids. V dropped 0 bases and J dropped 3 bases, with 8 bases sitting between them. This CDR3 is CSVEDRMDTEAFF. In DNA, the CDR3 is TGCAGCGTTGAAGACAGGATGGACACTGAAGCTTTCTTT.

CDR3 nucleotide sequence: TGTGCCACCGAGCGGACAGGGAACACCGGGGAGCTGTTTTTT. Protein: CATERTGNTGELFF. The chain couples TRBV7-3 to TRBJ2-2, with TRBD1 matching 7 bases. The CDR3 runs 14 residues. CDR1 is SGHTA, CDR2 FQGTGA, per germline. Unmatched junction bases numbered 6, after V lost 10 bases and J lost 1 base.

This rearrangement joins TRBV4-3 to TRBJ1-1; a weak D match, TRBD1 (6 bases). The CDR3 runs to 13 residues. The V end lost 0 bases, the J end lost 7 bases, and 9 bases lay between the germline ends. Germline V gene lookup returns CDR1 LGHNA and CDR2 YSLEER. The CDR3 DNA sequence: TGCGCCAGCAGCCAAGACAGGGGACATGAAGCTTTCTTT. Protein product: CASSQDRGHEAFF.

This clone showed up just once. CDR3 residues: CASTLEGSGEKLFF. In DNA, the CDR3 is TGTGCCAGCACCCTGGAGGGGTCGGGTGAAAAACTGTTTTTT. V usage is TRBV7-9 and J usage is TRBJ1-4, with D perhaps matching TRBD1 (5 bases). V was shortened by 7 bases and J by 7 bases, with 16 bases between the two germline ends. The CDR3 covers 14 residues. Germline V gene lookup returns CDR1 SEHNR and CDR2 FQNEAQ (reference sequence).

This chain connects TRBV5-1 to TRBJ1-1, with a weak D call TRBD1 (6 bases). V lost 0 bases to trimming and J lost 5 bases, with 20 bases between them. Germline V gene lookup returns CDR1 SGHRS and CDR2 YFSETQ. CDR3 size: 17 residues. Here the CDR3 reads CASSLAPPGGLGTEAFF. CDR3 coding DNA: TGCGCCAGCAGCTTGGCCCCACCGGGGGGGCTCGGAACTGAAGCTTTCTTT.

The rearrangement links TRBV27 to TRBJ2-5, with D possibly matching TRBD2 (7 bases). The CDR3 length is 13 residues. Germline CDR1 is MNHEY and CDR2 is SMNVEV (reference sequence). V lost 3 bases and J lost 5, with 10 bases in between. The CDR3 DNA is TGTGCCAGCAGTTTGCGGGGGCGGGAGACCCAGTACTTC. Protein sequence: CASSLRGRETQYF.

V gene TRBV5-1 combines with J gene TRBJ2-5, with 13 nucleotides matching TRBD2. The ends lost 2 bases at V and 5 bases at J; junction bases unmatched: 12. Germline V gene data show CDR1 as SGHRS and CDR2 as YFSETQ. This CDR3 is 18 amino acids long. CDR3 residues: CASSFSMGTSGTSETQYF. The CDR3 DNA reads as TGCGCCAGCAGCTTTTCAATGGGGACTAGCGGGACCTCCGAGACCCAGTACTTC.

CDR3 loop: CASSYRGRSTGELFF. The CDR3 nucleotides are TGTGCCAGCAGCTACAGGGGGCGTAGCACCGGGGAGCTGTTTTTT. V gene TRBV14 combines with J gene TRBJ2-2, with 9 bases aligning to TRBD1. V shed 5 bases and J 4 bases; nucleotides not matched to a gene: 5. In germline, CDR1 is SGHDN, CDR2 FVKESK. This CDR3 spans 15 amino acids.

This chain links TRBV30 with TRBJ1-5, with a possible D match to TRBD1 (5 bases). The CDR3 runs to 13 residues. Germline V gene sequence: CDR1 GTSNPN, CDR2 SVGIG (reference sequence). The V and J ends lost 2 bases and 8 bases respectively, with 13 bases between them. The CDR3 bases are TGTGCCTGGAGTCCGACAGCGGGAGAGCCCCAGCATTTT. Translating it yields CAWSPTAGEPQHF.

This chain uses TRBV12-3 or TRBV12-4 with TRBJ2-7, with D perhaps TRBD1 (5 bases). The length of the CDR3 is 13 residues. Trimming took off 4 bases at V and 2 bases at J, with 9 bases between the two ends. Here the CDR3 DNA reads TGTGCCAGCAGTTGGGGCAGAACCTACGAGCAGTACTTC. Its protein is CASSWGRTYEQYF.

This rearrangement joins TRBV30 to TRBJ1-2; the match to TRBD1 covers 9 bases. CDR3 size: 14 residues. Looked up from germline, CDR1 is GTSNPN and CDR2 is SVGIG (reference sequence). After removal of 0 bases from V and 8 bases from J, the junction contained 7 bases not matched to a gene. CDR3 DNA: TGTGCCTGGAGTGTACTAGGACAGGGGTACGGCTACACCTTC. Its translation is CAWSVLGQGYGYTF.

The chain has TRBV6-2 or TRBV6-3 and TRBJ1-1; the match to TRBD1 covers 9 bases. The CDR3 is 15 amino acids. CDR1 MNHEY and CDR2 SVGEGT come from the germline V gene. V was clipped by 2 bases and J by 5 bases; unmatched bases: 6. Here the CDR3 DNA reads TGTGCCAGCAGTTACACCCCAGACAGGGGGACTGAAGCTTTCTTT. It is translated as CASSYTPDRGTEAFF.

This clone was seen more than once but under ten times. The chain recombines TRBV3-1 (or the pseudogene TRBV3-2) with TRBJ2-7, with D unclear. V gave up 1 base and J gave up 6 bases, with 4 bases separating them. Germline CDR1 LGHDT, CDR2 YNNKEL (reference sequence). The CDR3 totals 11 residues. Written as DNA, the CDR3 is TGTGCCAGCAGCCAAGCGAGCGAGCAGTACTTC. Translation gives CASSQASEQYF.

This clone was seen just once. This chain links TRBV6-6 with TRBJ2-1; 12 bases agree with TRBD2. Germline V gene data show CDR1 as MNHNY and CDR2 as SVGAGI (reference sequence). The junction had 20 bases not matched to a gene; V was cut back by 5 bases and J by 6 bases. This CDR3 contains 20 residues. Here the CDR3 reads CASSPTIGTSGRGPRNEQFF. The CDR3 coding sequence is TGTGCCAGCAGTCCAACGATCGGGACTAGCGGGCGCGGCCCCCGCAATGAGCAGTTCTTC.